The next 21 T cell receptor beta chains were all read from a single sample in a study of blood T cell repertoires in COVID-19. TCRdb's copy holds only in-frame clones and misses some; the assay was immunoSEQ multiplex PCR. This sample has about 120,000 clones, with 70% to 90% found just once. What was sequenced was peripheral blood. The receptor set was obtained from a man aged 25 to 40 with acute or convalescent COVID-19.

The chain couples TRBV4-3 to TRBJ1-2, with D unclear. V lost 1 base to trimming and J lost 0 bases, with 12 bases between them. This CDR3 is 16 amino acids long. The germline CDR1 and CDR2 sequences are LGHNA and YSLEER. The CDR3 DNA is TGCGCCAGCAGCCAAGTCCATCCCGGGACTAACTATGGCTACACCTTC. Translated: CASSQVHPGTNYGYTF.

This chain's CDR3 is CASSEIGGNQPQHF. CDR3 bases: TGTGCCAGCAGTGAGATCGGCGGGAATCAGCCCCAGCATTTT. The chain links TRBV2 to TRBJ1-5, with unresolved D. The CDR3 spans 14 residues. V was trimmed by 3 bases and J by 4 bases, leaving 10 bases between them. Germline CDR1 and CDR2: SNHLY and FYNNEI. Using reference TRBV2 and TRBJ1-5 for the parts outside the CDR3, the full variable domain is EPEVTQTPSHQVTQMGQEVILRCVPISNHLYFYWYRQILGQKVEFLVSFYNNEISEKSEIFDDQFSVERPDGSNFTLKIRSTKLEDSAMYFCASSEIGGNQPQHFGDGTRLSIL.

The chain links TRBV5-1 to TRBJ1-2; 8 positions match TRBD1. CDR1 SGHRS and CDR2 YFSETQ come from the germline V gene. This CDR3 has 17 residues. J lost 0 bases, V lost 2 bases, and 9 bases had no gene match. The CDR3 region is CASSFEQGDKANYGYTF. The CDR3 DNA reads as TGCGCCAGCAGCTTTGAACAGGGGGATAAAGCTAACTATGGCTACACCTTC.

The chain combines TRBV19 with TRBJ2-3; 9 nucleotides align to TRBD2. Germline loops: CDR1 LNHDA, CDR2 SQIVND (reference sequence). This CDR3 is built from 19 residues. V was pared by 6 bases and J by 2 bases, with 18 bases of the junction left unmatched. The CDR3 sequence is CASRPRLAANRMNTDTQYF. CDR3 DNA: TGTGCCAGTAGGCCAAGACTAGCGGCAAACCGTATGAACACAGATACGCAGTATTTT.

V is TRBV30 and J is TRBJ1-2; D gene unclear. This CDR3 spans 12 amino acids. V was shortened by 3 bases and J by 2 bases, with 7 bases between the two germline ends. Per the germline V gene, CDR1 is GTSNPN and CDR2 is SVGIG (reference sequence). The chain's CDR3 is CAWSRENYGYTF. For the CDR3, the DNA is TGTGCCTGGAGCCGGGAAAACTATGGCTACACCTTC. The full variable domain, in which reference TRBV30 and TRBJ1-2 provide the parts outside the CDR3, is SQTIHQWPATLVQPVGSPLSLECTVEGTSNPNLYWYRQAAGRGLQLLFYSVGIGQISSEVPQNLSASRPQDRQFILSSKKLLLSDSGFYLCAWSRENYGYTFGSGTRLTVV.

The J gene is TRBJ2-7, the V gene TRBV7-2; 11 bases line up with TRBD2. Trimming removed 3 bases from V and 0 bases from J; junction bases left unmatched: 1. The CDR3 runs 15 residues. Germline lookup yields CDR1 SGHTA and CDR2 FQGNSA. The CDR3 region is CASSFSGGDSYEQYF. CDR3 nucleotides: TGTGCCAGCAGCTTTAGCGGGGGGGACTCCTACGAGCAGTACTTC.

The CDR3 coding sequence is TGTGCCAGTAGTTATGGGACTAGCGGGAGCCATGAGCAGTTCTTC. Amino acid sequence: CASSYGTSGSHEQFF. The genes are TRBV19 and TRBJ2-1; 14 nucleotides match TRBD2. The CDR3 has 15 residues. J was trimmed by 8 bases and V by 5 bases; bases with no gene match: 5. CDR1 LNHDA and CDR2 SQIVND come from the germline V gene (reference sequence).

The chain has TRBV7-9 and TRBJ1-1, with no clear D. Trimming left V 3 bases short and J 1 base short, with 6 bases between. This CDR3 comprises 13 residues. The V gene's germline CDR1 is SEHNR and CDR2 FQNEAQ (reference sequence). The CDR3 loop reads CASSFGENTEAFF. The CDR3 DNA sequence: TGTGCCAGCAGCTTTGGAGAGAACACTGAAGCTTTCTTT.

CDR3 coding DNA: TGTGCCAGTAGTATACTCGACAAACAAGAGACCCAGTACTTC. Translating it yields CASSILDKQETQYF. This sequence joins TRBV19 and TRBJ2-5, with D unclear. CDR1 is LNHDA, CDR2 SQIVND, per germline (reference sequence). The CDR3 is 14 amino acids. V shed 2 bases and J shed 2 bases, with 9 bases lying between them.

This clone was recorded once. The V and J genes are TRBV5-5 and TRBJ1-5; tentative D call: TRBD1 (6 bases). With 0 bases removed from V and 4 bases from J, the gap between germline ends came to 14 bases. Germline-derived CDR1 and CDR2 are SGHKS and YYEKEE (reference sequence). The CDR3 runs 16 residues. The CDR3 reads CASSLVVGAMNQPQHF. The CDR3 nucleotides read TGTGCCAGCAGCTTGGTAGTGGGGGCGATGAATCAGCCCCAGCATTTT.

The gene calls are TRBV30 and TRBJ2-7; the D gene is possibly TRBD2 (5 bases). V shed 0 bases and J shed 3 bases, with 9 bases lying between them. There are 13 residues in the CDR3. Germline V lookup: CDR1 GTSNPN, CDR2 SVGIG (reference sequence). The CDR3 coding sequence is TGTGCCTGGAGTGTGGGCAGCGGCTACGAGCAGTACTTC. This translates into CAWSVGSGYEQYF.

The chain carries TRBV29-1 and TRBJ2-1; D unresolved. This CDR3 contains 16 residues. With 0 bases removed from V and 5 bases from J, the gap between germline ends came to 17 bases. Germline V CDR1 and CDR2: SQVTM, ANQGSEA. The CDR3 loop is CSVEDLVSFANNEQFF. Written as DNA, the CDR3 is TGCAGCGTTGAAGATCTCGTGAGTTTCGCCAACAATGAGCAGTTCTTC.

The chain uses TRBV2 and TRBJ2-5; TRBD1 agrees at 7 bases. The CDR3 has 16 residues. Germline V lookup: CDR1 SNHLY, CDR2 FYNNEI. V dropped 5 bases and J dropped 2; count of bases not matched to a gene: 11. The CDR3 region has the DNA TGTGCCAGCAGTAGAACGACAGGGATTTCACAAGAGACCCAGTACTTC. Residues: CASSRTTGISQETQYF.

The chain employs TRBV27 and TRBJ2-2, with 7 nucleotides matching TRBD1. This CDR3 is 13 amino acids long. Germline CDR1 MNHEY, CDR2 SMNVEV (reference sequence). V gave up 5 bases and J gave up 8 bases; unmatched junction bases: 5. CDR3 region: CASSPFRGGELFF. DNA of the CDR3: TGTGCCAGCAGTCCTTTCAGGGGGGGGGAGCTGTTTTTT.

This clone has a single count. The CDR3 here is CASSPGGGLNTEAFF. DNA of the CDR3: TGTGCCAGCAGCCCAGGGGGCGGATTGAACACTGAAGCTTTCTTT. The chain combines TRBV7-2 with TRBJ1-1, with 8 bases lining up with TRBD1. Trimming cost V 5 bases and J 0 bases; bases outside gene matches: 5. Per germline, CDR1 SGHTA and CDR2 FQGNSA. The CDR3 has 15 amino acids.

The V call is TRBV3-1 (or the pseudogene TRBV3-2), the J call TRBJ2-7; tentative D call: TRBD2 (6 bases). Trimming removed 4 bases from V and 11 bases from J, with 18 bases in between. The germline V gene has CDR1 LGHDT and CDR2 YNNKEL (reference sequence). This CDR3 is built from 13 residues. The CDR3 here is CASSRSGSGSKYF. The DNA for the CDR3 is TGTGCCAGCAGCCGCTCAGGCAGCGGGTCTAAGTACTTC.

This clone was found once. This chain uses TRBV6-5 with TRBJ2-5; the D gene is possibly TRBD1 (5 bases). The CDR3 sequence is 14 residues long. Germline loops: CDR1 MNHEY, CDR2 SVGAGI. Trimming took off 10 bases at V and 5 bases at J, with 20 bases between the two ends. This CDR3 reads CAIGHPSLRETQYF. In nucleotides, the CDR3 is TGTGCCATCGGACACCCGAGCCTTCGGGAGACCCAGTACTTC.

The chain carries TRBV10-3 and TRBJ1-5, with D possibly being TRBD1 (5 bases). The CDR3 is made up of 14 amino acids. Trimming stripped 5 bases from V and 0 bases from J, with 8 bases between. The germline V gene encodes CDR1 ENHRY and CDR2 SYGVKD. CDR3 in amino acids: CAISQGYSNQPQHF. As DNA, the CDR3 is TGTGCCATCAGTCAGGGCTATAGCAATCAGCCCCAGCATTTT.

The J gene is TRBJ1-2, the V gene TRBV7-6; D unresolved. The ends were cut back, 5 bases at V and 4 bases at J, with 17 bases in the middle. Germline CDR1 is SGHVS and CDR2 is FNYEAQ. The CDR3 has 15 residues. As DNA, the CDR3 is TGTGCCAGCAGCCCCCCTGGCCGGGTGGGCTATGGCTACACCTTC. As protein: CASSPPGRVGYGYTF.

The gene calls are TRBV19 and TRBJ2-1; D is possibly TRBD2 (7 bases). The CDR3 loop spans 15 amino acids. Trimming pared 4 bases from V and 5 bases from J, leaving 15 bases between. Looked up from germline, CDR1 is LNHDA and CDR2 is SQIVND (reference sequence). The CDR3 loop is CASSKSAGAHNEQFF. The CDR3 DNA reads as TGTGCCAGTAGTAAATCGGCGGGGGCCCACAATGAGCAGTTCTTC.

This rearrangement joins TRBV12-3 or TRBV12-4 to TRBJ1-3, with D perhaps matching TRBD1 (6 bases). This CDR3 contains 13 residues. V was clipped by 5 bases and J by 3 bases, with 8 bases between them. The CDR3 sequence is CASSLDSGNTIYF. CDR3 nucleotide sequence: TGTGCCAGCAGTCTGGACAGTGGAAACACCATATATTTT.